Sequencing of this TCR beta chain was carried out in a study of blood T cell repertoires in COVID-19. Looking at the study overall: PBMCs, B-cell-depleted T cells, or T cells provided the cDNA or gDNA that made up the material.

Recovery meant two consecutive negative NP/OP PCR tests, professional clearance, or resolved symptoms. Original methodology: Nucleated cell number was recorded as an estimate derived from reference gene primer amplification. This table comes from immunoSEQ multiplex PCR, and its TCRdb copy is limited to in-frame clones, with some not included. V and J calls and clone size are as listed in that table; D and trimming were resolved from the DNA. In the table there are over 250,000 clones, about 89% of which are singletons. With 8 bases clipped from V and 6 bases from J, the junction kept 16 bases outside the gene matches. This CDR3 spans 16 amino acids. Per germline, CDR1 LNHDA and CDR2 SQIVND (reference sequence).

The sequencing input was PBMCs or T cells enriched from blood (not recorded which). This clonotype originated in a middle-aged man who had recovered from COVID-19. V and J are TRBV19 and TRBJ1-1, with TRBD1 matching 9 bases. The CDR3 spells CASGTGTGWVRAEAFF. The CDR3 nucleotides read TGTGCCAGTGGGACAGGGACAGGGTGGGTGAGGGCTGAAGCTTTCTTT.